Listed below are T cell receptor beta chains from one sample, sequenced in a study of shared clonotypes between healthy human individuals. Using immunoSEQ multiplex PCR, the repertoire was profiled, and TCRdb retains in-frame clones only, with some absent. The sample holds 550,000 to 800,000 clones, around 72% seen once. The sequenced material came from memory CD4+ T cells sorted from blood. Source of these receptors: a woman between 25 and 40 years old in good health. The CDR3 runs from the conserved cysteine through the conserved F or W. D genes are given only for firm matches. Part of the rows lack a size; the others show once, few, many or a class for expanded clones.

>TRBV20-1|once|-|TRBJ1-2|11
TGCAGTGCTAGGAGCGGGTACGGCTACACCTTC
CSARSGYGYTF
>TRBV6-1|-|-|TRBJ1-1|13
TGTGCCAGCAGTGAAAGCTGGGGGTCTGAAGCTTTCTTT
CASSESWGSEAFF
>TRBV29-1|-|TRBD1|TRBJ2-5|12
TGCAGCGCACGACAGGGGAGTGAGACCCAGTACTTC
CSARQGSETQYF
>TRBV5-4|-|-|TRBJ1-1|15
TGTGCCAGCAGCTCTCCCAGGGAGGCGAACACTGAAGCTTTCTTT
CASSSPREANTEAFF
>TRBV5-1|-|TRBD1|TRBJ1-1|11
TGCGCCAGCAAGGGCGAGGGGGCGGCTTTCTTT
CASKGEGAAFF
>TRBV19|-|-|TRBJ2-2|14
TGTGCCAGTAGTATGACGGATTACACCGGGGAGCTGTTTTTT
CASSMTDYTGELFF
>TRBV10-3|-|TRBD1|TRBJ2-7|12
TGTGCCACCACGACAGGGGCCTACGAGCAGTACTTC
CATTTGAYEQYF
>TRBV29-1|once|-|TRBJ2-5|14
TGCAGCGTTGTGTCGCGTCGGTCGGTGGAGACCCAGTACTTC
CSVVSRRSVETQYF
>TRBV5-1|-|-|TRBJ1-1|14
TGCGCCAGCAGCCGAGACACAGTGAACACTGAAGCTTTCTTT
CASSRDTVNTEAFF
>TRBV11-2|-|TRBD1|TRBJ2-7|14
TGTGCCAGCAGCGGAATAGGACAGGGCTACGAGCAGTACTTC
CASSGIGQGYEQYF
>TRBV5-4|once|-|TRBJ2-5|12
TGTGCCAGCAGCTTCCCTAGAGAGACCCAGTACTTC
CASSFPRETQYF
>TRBV29-1|-|TRBD2|TRBJ2-1|15
TGCAGCGTTTCAACCGGGACTAGCGGGTACAATGAGCAGTTCTTC
CSVSTGTSGYNEQFF
>TRBV28|many|-|TRBJ1-2|14
TGTGCCAGCAACAGCGGGGCTCCTAACTATGGCTACACCTTC
CASNSGAPNYGYTF
>TRBV7-6|few|TRBD1|TRBJ2-7|15
TGTGCCAGCAGCTCTTGGACAGGTACCTCCTACGAGCAGTACTTC
CASSSWTGTSYEQYF
>TRBV27|-|TRBD2|TRBJ2-4|15
TGTGCCAGCAGTGACAGAGCGGGAGTCGAAAACATTCAGTACTTC
CASSDRAGVENIQYF
>TRBV6-1|-|-|TRBJ2-5|14
TGTGCCAGCAGGGACTTTGGGGGACAAGAGACCCAGTACTTC
CASRDFGGQETQYF
>TRBV27|-|-|TRBJ1-5|17
TGTGCCAGCAGTCCGGACAGTAGTCATCCCCAAAATCAGCCCCAGCATTTT
CASSPDSSHPQNQPQHF
>TRBV11-2|-|-|TRBJ2-3|13
TGTGCCAGTGGGTTACGGCGCACAGATACGCAGTATTTT
CASGLRRTDTQYF
>TRBV6-6|-|TRBD1|TRBJ1-1|13
TGTGCCAGCGGTAGACAGGGACACACTGAAGCTTTCTTT
CASGRQGHTEAFF
>TRBV6-1|-|-|TRBJ2-7|12
TGTGCCGTTCGGGCGAGCTCCTACGAGCAGTACTTC
CAVRASSYEQYF
>TRBV5-6|-|-|TRBJ2-1|14
TGTGCCAGCAGCTTGTTATCAGGGGCCAATGAGCAGTTCTTC
CASSLLSGANEQFF
>TRBV28|-|TRBD1|TRBJ1-5|18
TGTGCCAGCAAGACAGGGTCGAACCTCCGTTATAGCAATCAGCCCCAGCATTTT
CASKTGSNLRYSNQPQHF
>TRBV5-8|-|-|TRBJ2-7|13
TGTGCCAGCAATGAAGAGAACACCTACGAGCAGTACTTC
CASNEENTYEQYF
>TRBV28|-|TRBD1|TRBJ2-1|14
TGTGCCAGCAAGGGGACAGGGGGCAAGGGTGAGCAGTTCTTC
CASKGTGGKGEQFF
>TRBV6-1|few|-|TRBJ2-3|12
TGTGCCAGCAAAGCAGTTACAGATACGCAGTATTTT
CASKAVTDTQYF
>TRBV2|-|-|TRBJ2-3|15
TGTGCCAGCAGTGAGGCCTCGACTAGCACAGATACGCAGTATTTT
CASSEASTSTDTQYF
>TRBV28|-|-|TRBJ2-6|19
TGTGCCAGCACCACCAAGTGGTGGGACACCAGCTCTGGGGCCAACGTCCTGACTTTC
CASTTKWWDTSSGANVLTF
>TRBV15|-|TRBD2|TRBJ2-1|18
TGTGCCACCAGCAGAGATGGACTAGCGGGAGGTGGAAACAATGAGCAGTTCTTC
CATSRDGLAGGGNNEQFF
>TRBV18|few|TRBD1|TRBJ1-1|13
TGTGCCAGCTCACAGACAGGGGGCACTGAAGCTTTCTTT
CASSQTGGTEAFF
>TRBV6-5|-|-|TRBJ2-2|15
TGTGCCAGCAGTTACACCCGGGGATCGGCCGGGGAGCTGTTTTTT
CASSYTRGSAGELFF
>TRBV19|once|-|TRBJ1-3|16
TGTGCCAGTAGTAAAGGCGTTCCGCACTCTGGAAACACCATATATTTT
CASSKGVPHSGNTIYF
>TRBV5-1|-|TRBD1|TRBJ1-5|16
TGCGCCAGCAGCTTGGCCGGGACAGGGGATGGTCAGCCCCAGCATTTT
CASSLAGTGDGQPQHF
>TRBV5-1|-|-|TRBJ2-2|15
TGCGCCAGCAGCTTGGGCACGACGGGCACCGGGGAGCTGTTTTTT
CASSLGTTGTGELFF
>TRBV19|-|-|TRBJ1-2|15
TGTGCCAGTAGTCAACGTGGTACGGCCAACTATGGCTACACCTTC
CASSQRGTANYGYTF
>TRBV10-3|-|-|TRBJ1-5|11
TGTGCCATCGGAGGGAATCAGCCCCAGCATTTT
CAIGGNQPQHF
>TRBV11-3|-|-|TRBJ2-2|16
TGTGCCAGCAGTTCGTTTAGACATGAGAACACCGGGGAGCTGTTTTTT
CASSSFRHENTGELFF
>TRBV7-8|-|-|TRBJ2-3|17
TGTGCCAGCAGCTTAGAACAGGGAATAACTAGCACAGATACGCAGTATTTT
CASSLEQGITSTDTQYF
>TRBV7-8|-|-|TRBJ1-1|13
TGTGCCAGCAGCTTACAACAGGGTCCTGAAGCTTTCTTT
CASSLQQGPEAFF
>TRBV5-1|-|TRBD1|TRBJ2-1|15
TGCGCCAGCAGCTTGGGGTCAGGGGGATACAATGAGCAGTTCTTC
CASSLGSGGYNEQFF
>TRBV28|once|TRBD2|TRBJ2-7|17
TGTGCCAGCAGTTCCTCGGGACTAGCGGGAGCAACCTACGAGCAGTACTTC
CASSSSGLAGATYEQYF
>TRBV7-2|-|-|TRBJ2-5|14
TGTGCCAGCAGGACTCCCAGCGAGCAAGAGACCCAGTACTTC
CASRTPSEQETQYF
>TRBV27|-|-|TRBJ2-5|11
TGTGCCAGCAGTTCGGCTGAGACCCAGTACTTC
CASSSAETQYF
>TRBV5-1|-|TRBD1|TRBJ2-1|15
TGCGCCAGCAGTTCGGACAGGGCGTCCTACAATGAGCAGTTCTTC
CASSSDRASYNEQFF
>TRBV30|few|-|TRBJ2-2|14
TGTGCCTGGGTCATGACAGGCAACACCGGGGAGCTGTTTTTT
CAWVMTGNTGELFF
>TRBV30|few|-|TRBJ1-5|13
TGTGCCTGGAGTGGCCAGGACGATCAGCCCCAGCATTTT
CAWSGQDDQPQHF
>TRBV9|-|TRBD1|TRBJ2-7|14
TGTGCCAGCAGCGTAGGGACAGGGGACTACGAGCAGTACTTC
CASSVGTGDYEQYF
>TRBV7-6|many|-|TRBJ1-1|13
TGTGCCAGCAGCTCACAACGGGACACTGAAGCTTTCTTT
CASSSQRDTEAFF
>TRBV15|-|-|TRBJ1-1|16
TGTGCCACCAGCAGAGATGGACGGGGGGTTAACACTGAAGCTTTCTTT
CATSRDGRGVNTEAFF
>TRBV7-9|few|TRBD1|TRBJ1-2|17
TGTGCCAGCAGCTCCACGGATCTACAGGGGGCTAACTATGGCTACACCTTC
CASSSTDLQGANYGYTF
>TRBV2|-|TRBD2|TRBJ2-5|15
TGTGCCAGCAGCGGAGTAGCGGGGGCGAGAGAGACCCAGTACTTC
CASSGVAGARETQYF
>TRBV29-1|few|-|TRBJ2-1|12
TGCAGCGGTCGGGCCAACTACAATGAGCAGTTCTTC
CSGRANYNEQFF
>TRBV10-3|few|-|TRBJ2-3|16
TGTGCCATCAGTGAAAGGGGACACACTAGCACAGATACGCAGTATTTT
CAISERGHTSTDTQYF
>TRBV7-9|-|TRBD2|TRBJ2-7|18
TGTGCCAGCAGCTCCTACGAACCGATACTAGCGGGAGTGTTCGAGCAGTACTTC
CASSSYEPILAGVFEQYF